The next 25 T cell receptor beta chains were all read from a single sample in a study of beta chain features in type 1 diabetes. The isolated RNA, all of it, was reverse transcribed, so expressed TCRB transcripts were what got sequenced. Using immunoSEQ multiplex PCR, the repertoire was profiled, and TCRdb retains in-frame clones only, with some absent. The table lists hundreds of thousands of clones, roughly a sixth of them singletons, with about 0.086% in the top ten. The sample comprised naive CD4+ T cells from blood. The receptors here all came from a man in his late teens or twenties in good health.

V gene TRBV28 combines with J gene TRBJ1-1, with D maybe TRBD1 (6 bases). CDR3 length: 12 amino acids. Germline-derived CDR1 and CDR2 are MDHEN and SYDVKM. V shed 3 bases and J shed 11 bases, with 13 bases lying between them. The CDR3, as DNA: TGTGCCAGCAGTTTGTCGAGACAGGTGGCTTTCTTT. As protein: CASSLSRQVAFF.

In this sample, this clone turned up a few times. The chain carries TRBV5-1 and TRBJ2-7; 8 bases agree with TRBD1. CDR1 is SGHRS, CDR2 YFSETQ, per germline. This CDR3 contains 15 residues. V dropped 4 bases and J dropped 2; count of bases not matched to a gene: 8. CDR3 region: CASSPGQGITYEQYF. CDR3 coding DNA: TGCGCCAGCAGCCCCGGACAGGGTATTACCTACGAGCAGTACTTC.

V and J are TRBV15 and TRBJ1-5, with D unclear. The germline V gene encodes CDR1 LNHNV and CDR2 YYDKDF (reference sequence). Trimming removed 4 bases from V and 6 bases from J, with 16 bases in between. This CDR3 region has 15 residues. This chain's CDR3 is CATSTEGLWSQPQHF. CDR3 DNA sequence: TGTGCCACCAGCACCGAGGGTTTATGGAGTCAGCCCCAGCATTTT.

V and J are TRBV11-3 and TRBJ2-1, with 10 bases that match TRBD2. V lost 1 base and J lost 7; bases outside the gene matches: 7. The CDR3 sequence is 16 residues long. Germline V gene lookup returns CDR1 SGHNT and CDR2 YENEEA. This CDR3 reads CASSLGASGSRNEQFF. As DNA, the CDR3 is TGTGCCAGCAGCTTAGGGGCTAGCGGGAGTCGGAATGAGCAGTTCTTC.

DNA of the CDR3: TGTGCCAGTAGTAGGACAGGGGAGGTAAACAATGAGCAGTTCTTC. This gives the protein CASSRTGEVNNEQFF. The chain joins TRBV19 to TRBJ2-1; 9 positions agree with TRBD1. Germline-derived CDR1 and CDR2 are LNHDA and SQIVND (reference sequence). The CDR3 is made up of 15 amino acids. V lost 4 bases to trimming and J lost 5 bases; unmatched junction nucleotides: 6.

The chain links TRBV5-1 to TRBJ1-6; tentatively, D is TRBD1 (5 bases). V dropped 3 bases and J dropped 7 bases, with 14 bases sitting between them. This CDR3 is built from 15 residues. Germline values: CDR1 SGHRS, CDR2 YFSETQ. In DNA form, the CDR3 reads TGCGCCAGCAGCTCGGAGGGGAATAGAAATTCACCCCTCCACTTT. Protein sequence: CASSSEGNRNSPLHF.

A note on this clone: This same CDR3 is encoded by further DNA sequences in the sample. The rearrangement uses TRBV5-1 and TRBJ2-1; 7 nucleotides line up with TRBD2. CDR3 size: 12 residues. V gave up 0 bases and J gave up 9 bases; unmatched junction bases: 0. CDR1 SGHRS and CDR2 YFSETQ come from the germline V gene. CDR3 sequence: CASSLAGGEQFF. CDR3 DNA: TGCGCCAGCAGCTTGGCGGGGGGTGAGCAGTTCTTC.

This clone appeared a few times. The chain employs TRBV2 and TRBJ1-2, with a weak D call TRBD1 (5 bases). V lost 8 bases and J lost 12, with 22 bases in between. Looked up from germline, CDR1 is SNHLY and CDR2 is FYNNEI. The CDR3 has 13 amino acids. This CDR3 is CASGADLLRRNTF. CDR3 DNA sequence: TGTGCCAGCGGGGCTGACCTACTTCGGCGTAACACCTTC.

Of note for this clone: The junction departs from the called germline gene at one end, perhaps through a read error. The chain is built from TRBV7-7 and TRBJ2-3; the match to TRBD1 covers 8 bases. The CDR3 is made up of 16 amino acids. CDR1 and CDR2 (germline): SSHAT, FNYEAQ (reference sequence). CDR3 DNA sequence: TGTGCTAGCAGCTTAGGTGGGGACAGGTCCACAGATACGCAGTATTTT. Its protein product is CASSLGGDRSTDTQYF.

CDR3 bases: TGTGCCAGCAGCTCCTGGACAGGGGTGTCTAAGGGCTACACCTTC. Amino acids: CASSSWTGVSKGYTF. The rearrangement links TRBV7-3 to TRBJ1-2, with 9 bases aligning to TRBD1. The CDR3 extends over 15 amino acids. From germline, CDR1 is SGHTA and CDR2 FQGTGA. V was pared by 4 bases and J by 8 bases, with 11 bases of the junction left unmatched.

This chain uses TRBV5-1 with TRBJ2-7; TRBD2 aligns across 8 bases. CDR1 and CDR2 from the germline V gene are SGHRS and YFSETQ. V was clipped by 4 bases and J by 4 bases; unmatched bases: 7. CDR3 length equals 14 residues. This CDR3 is CASSVSGNGYEQYF. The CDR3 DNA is TGCGCCAGCAGCGTTAGCGGGAATGGGTACGAGCAGTACTTC. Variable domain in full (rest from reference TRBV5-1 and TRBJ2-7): KAGVTQTPRYLIKTRGQQVTLSCSPISGHRSVSWYQQTPGQGLQFLFEYFSETQRNKGNFPGRFSGRQFSNSRSEMNVSTLELGDSALYLCASSVSGNGYEQYFGPGTRLTVT.

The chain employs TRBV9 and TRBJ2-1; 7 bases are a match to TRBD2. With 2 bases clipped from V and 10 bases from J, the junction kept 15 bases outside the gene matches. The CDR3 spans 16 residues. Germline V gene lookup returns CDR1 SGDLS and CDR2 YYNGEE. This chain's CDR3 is CASSVLPQTSWGEQFF. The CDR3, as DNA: TGTGCCAGCAGCGTGCTGCCCCAGACTAGCTGGGGAGAGCAGTTCTTC.

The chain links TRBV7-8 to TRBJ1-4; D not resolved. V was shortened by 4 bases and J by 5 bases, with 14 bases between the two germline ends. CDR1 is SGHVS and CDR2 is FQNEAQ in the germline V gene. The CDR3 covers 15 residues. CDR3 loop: CASSSSLPRNEKLFF. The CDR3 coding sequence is TGTGCCAGCAGCTCTTCTCTCCCGCGGAATGAAAAACTGTTTTTT.

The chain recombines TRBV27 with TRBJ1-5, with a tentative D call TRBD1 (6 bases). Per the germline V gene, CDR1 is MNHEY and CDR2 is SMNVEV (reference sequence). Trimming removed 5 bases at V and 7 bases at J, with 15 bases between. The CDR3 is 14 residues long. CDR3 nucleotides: TGTGCCAGCAGTCCCTGGGGGCTTGGGCAGCCCCAGCATTTT. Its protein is CASSPWGLGQPQHF.

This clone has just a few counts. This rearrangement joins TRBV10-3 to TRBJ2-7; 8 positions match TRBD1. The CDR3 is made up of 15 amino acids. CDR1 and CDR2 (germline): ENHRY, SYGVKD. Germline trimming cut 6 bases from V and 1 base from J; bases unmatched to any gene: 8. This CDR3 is CAISQQGVSSYEQYF. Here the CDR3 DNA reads TGTGCCATCAGCCAACAGGGGGTTTCGTCCTACGAGCAGTACTTC.

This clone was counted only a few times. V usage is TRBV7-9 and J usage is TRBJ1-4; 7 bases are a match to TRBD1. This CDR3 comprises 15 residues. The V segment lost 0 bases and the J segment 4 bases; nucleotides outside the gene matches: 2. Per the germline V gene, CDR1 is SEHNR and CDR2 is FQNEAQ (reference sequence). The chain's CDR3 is CASSLAHRGNEKLFF. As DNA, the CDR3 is TGTGCCAGCAGCTTAGCGCACAGGGGTAATGAAAAACTGTTTTTT.

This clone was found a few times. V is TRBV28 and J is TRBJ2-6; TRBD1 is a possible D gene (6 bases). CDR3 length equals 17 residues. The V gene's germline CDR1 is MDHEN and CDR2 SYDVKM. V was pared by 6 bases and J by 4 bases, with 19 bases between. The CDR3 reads CASSNTVGAVGANVLTF. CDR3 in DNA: TGTGCCAGCAGCAATACGGTGGGGGCGGTAGGGGCCAACGTCCTGACTTTC.

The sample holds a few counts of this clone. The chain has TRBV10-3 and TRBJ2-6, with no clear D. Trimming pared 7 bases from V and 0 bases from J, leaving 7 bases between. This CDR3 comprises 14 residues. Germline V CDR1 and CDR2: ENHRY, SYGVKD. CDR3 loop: CAITENSGANVLTF. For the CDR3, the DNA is TGTGCCATCACAGAAAACTCTGGGGCCAACGTCCTGACTTTC.

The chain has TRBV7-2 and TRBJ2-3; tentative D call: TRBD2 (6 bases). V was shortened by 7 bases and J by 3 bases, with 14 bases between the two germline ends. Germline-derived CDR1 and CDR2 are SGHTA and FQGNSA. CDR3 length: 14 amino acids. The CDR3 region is CASNKGGRTDTQYF. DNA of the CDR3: TGTGCCAGCAATAAAGGAGGGAGGACAGATACGCAGTATTTT.

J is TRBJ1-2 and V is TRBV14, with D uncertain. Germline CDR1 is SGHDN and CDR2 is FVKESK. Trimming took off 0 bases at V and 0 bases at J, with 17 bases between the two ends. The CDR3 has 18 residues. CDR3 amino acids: CASSQDGQMLATNYGYTF. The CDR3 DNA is TGTGCCAGCAGCCAAGACGGTCAGATGCTTGCTACTAACTATGGCTACACCTTC.

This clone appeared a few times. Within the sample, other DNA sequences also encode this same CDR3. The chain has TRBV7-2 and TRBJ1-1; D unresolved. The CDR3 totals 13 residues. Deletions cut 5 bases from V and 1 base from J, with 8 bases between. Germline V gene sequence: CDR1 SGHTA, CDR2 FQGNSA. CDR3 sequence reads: CASSLAPNTEAFF. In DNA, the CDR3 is TGTGCCAGCAGCCTCGCTCCGAACACTGAAGCTTTCTTT.

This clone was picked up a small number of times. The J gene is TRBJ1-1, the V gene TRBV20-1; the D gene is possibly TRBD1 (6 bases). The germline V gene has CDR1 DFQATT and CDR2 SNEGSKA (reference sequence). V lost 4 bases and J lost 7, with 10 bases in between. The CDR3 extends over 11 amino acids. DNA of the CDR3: TGCAGTGCTACAGGGGTTATTGAAGCTTTCTTT. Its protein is CSATGVIEAFF.

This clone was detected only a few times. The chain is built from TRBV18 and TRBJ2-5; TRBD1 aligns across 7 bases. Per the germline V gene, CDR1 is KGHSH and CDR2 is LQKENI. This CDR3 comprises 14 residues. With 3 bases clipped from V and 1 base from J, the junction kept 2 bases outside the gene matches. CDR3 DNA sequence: TGTGCCAGCTCACCTCGACAGGGCCAAGAGACCCAGTACTTC. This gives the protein CASSPRQGQETQYF.

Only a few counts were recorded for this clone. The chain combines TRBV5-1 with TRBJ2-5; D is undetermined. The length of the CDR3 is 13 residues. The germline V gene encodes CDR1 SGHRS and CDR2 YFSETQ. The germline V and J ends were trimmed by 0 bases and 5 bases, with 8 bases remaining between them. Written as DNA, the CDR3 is TGCGCCAGCAGCTTGGCCCTGTACGAGACCCAGTACTTC. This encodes CASSLALYETQYF. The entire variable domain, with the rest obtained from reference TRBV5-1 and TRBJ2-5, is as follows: KAGVTQTPRYLIKTRGQQVTLSCSPISGHRSVSWYQQTPGQGLQFLFEYFSETQRNKGNFPGRFSGRQFSNSRSEMNVSTLELGDSALYLCASSLALYETQYFGPGTRLLVL.

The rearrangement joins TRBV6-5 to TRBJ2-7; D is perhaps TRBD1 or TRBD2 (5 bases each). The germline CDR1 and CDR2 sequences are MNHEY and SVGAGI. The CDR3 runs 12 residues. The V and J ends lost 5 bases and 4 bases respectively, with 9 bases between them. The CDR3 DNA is TGTGCCAGCAGTCCGGGGCTTTACGAGCAGTACTTC. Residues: CASSPGLYEQYF.